This T cell receptor beta chain was captured by sequencing in a study of blood T cell repertoires in COVID-19. Data came from immunoSEQ multiplex PCR; TCRdb stores just in-frame clones and leaves some out. This sample has 250,000 to 300,000 clones; approximately 85% occur once, and the top ten carry around 0.9%. Participant ages covered roughly 18 to 90 years across 25 or so US areas. Assignment of participants to cohorts was predicated upon participant-reported clinical history. Two negative PCRs, clearance, or symptom resolution characterized the recovered Cohort 3 donors. This sequence was found in a woman aged 25 to 45 who had recovered from COVID-19. Specimen: PBMCs or T cells enriched from blood (not recorded which).

The CDR3 spells CASSHSGTSGSFDTQYF. For the CDR3, the DNA is TGCGCCAGCAGCCATTCCGGGACTAGCGGGAGTTTCGATACGCAGTATTTT. The chain employs TRBV4-1 and TRBJ2-3; 14 nucleotides match TRBD2. The CDR3 totals 17 residues. Germline trimming cut 3 bases from V and 6 bases from J; bases unmatched to any gene: 8. From germline, CDR1 is MGHRA and CDR2 YSYEKL.